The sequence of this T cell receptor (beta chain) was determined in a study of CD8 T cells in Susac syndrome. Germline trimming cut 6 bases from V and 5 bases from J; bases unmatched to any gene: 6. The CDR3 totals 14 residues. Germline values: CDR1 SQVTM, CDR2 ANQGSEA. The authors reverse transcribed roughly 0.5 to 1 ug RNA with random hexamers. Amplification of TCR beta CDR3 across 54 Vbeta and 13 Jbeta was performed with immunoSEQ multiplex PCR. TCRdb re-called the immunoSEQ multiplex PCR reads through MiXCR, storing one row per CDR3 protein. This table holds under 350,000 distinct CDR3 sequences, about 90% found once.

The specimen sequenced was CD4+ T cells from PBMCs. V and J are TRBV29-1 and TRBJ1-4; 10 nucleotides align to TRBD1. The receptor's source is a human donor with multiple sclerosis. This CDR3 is CSVTGGAPNEKLFF. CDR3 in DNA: TGCAGCGTGACAGGGGGCGCCCCGAATGAAAAACTGTTTTTT.